This record concerns one TCR beta chain sequence. The sample is drawn from a study of T cells in Graves' hyperthyroidism and ophthalmopathy. The germline V gene has CDR1 MNHEY and CDR2 SVGAGI. V was pared by 1 base and J by 0 bases, with 19 bases between. The CDR3 runs to 19 residues. Amplified regions were TCR beta CDR3 sequences from RNA transcripts. Primed by the HTBI set, a first-round RT-PCR was run on the TCR CDR3. A single record per CDR3 protein comes from TCRdb applying MiXCR to the multiplex PCR reads. Of 250,000 or so distinct CDR3 sequences listed, about 15% were seen once; the top ten hold 30% to 35%. At first hyperthyroidism diagnosis, before any ophthalmopathy symptoms, the blood sample was collected.

The chain joins TRBV6-5 to TRBJ2-4; no firm D call. The receptor was derived from a woman aged 45-59 years with Graves' hyperthyroidism that later progressed to Graves' ophthalmopathy. Sequenced: blood. This CDR3 is CASSYFVQVALLAKNIQYF. The CDR3 nucleotides read TGTGCCAGCAGTTACTTCGTCCAGGTAGCTCTACTAGCCAAAAACATTCAGTACTTC.